Below are 24 T cell receptor beta chains sequenced from a single sample in a study of cytomegalovirus exposure and HLA in healthy donors. Repertoires were generated with immunoSEQ multiplex PCR, while TCRdb's copy carries only in-frame clones and drops some. In the table there are some 130,000 clones, roughly four fifths of which are singletons. Sequencing was carried out using PBMCs. These receptors all come from a man under 40 in good health and CMV-seropositive.

V gene TRBV29-1 combines with J gene TRBJ1-1; D perhaps matches TRBD1 (5 bases). The CDR3 totals 11 residues. Germline values: CDR1 SQVTM, CDR2 ANQGSEA. V lost 3 bases and J lost 5, with 7 bases in between. CDR3 amino acids: CSVEEGTEAFF. In DNA form, the CDR3 reads TGCAGCGTTGAGGAGGGGACTGAAGCTTTCTTT. The full variable domain, completed using reference TRBV29-1 and TRBJ1-1, is SAVISQKPSRDICQRGTSLTIQCQVDSQVTMMFWYRQQPGQSLTLIATANQGSEATYESGFVIDKFPISRPNLTFSTLTVSNMSPEDSSIYLCSVEEGTEAFFGQGTRLTVV.

This chain joins TRBV5-1 and TRBJ2-5; TRBD1 agrees at 8 bases. Germline CDR1 SGHRS, CDR2 YFSETQ. The V gene end was trimmed by 5 bases and the J gene end by 2 bases; junction bases not matched to a gene: 8. This CDR3 has 15 residues. Here the CDR3 reads CASRKTGGAQETQYF. The CDR3 bases are TGCGCCAGCAGAAAAACAGGGGGTGCACAAGAGACCCAGTACTTC.

This chain uses TRBV5-5 with TRBJ2-1; weak D call: TRBD2 (6 bases). With 0 bases removed from V and 6 bases from J, the gap between germline ends came to 10 bases. Germline loops: CDR1 SGHKS, CDR2 YYEKEE (reference sequence). This CDR3 comprises 14 residues. The CDR3 nucleotides read TGTGCCAGCAGCTTGGTCCTAGCGACCAATGAGCAGTTCTTC. It translates to CASSLVLATNEQFF.

V usage is TRBV12-5 and J usage is TRBJ1-1, with D uncertain. V lost 0 bases and J 4 bases, leaving 15 bases between the germline ends. Germline CDR1 is LGHNT and CDR2 is FRNRAP. The CDR3 totals 16 residues. Here the CDR3 DNA reads TGTGCTAGTGGTTTGGTGGTCGTTAGAGGAGCCACTGAAGCTTTCTTT. Its protein product is CASGLVVVRGATEAFF.

The chain recombines TRBV2 with TRBJ2-5; TRBD2 agrees at 13 bases. The J call may be mistaken, given a closer DNA end match to TRBJ2-7. This CDR3 is 14 amino acids long. The germline gives CDR1 SNHLY, CDR2 FYNNEI. Here the CDR3 reads CASKTSGGIYEQYF. The DNA of the CDR3 is TGTGCCAGCAAGACTAGCGGGGGGATTTACGAGCAGTACTTC.

The chain joins TRBV5-6 to TRBJ2-2, with 10 bases lining up with TRBD1. CDR1 SGHDT and CDR2 YYEEEE come from the germline V gene. J was trimmed by 6 bases and V by 2 bases; bases with no gene match: 1. The CDR3 totals 14 residues. The CDR3 coding sequence is TGTGCCAGCAGCTTTGGGACAGGGGCCGGGGAGCTGTTTTTT. As protein: CASSFGTGAGELFF.

The V gene is TRBV20-1, the J gene TRBJ2-1; D is ambiguous. The length of the CDR3 is 11 residues. Germline CDR1 DFQATT, CDR2 SNEGSKA (reference sequence). The V gene lost 4 bases and the J gene lost 4 bases, with 5 bases spanning the gap. CDR3 coding DNA: TGCAGTGCTACCCGGTACAATGAGCAGTTCTTC. It codes for CSATRYNEQFF.

This rearrangement joins TRBV11-3 to TRBJ2-3; no reliable D call. V was trimmed by 3 bases and J by 4 bases, leaving 11 bases between them. The CDR3 contains 14 residues. Germline V gene data show CDR1 as SGHNT and CDR2 as YENEEA. The CDR3 reads CASSFRLGSDTQYF. CDR3 DNA sequence: TGTGCCAGCAGCTTCCGGCTAGGATCAGATACGCAGTATTTT.

V and J are TRBV2 and TRBJ2-2; no reliable D call. Trimming took 8 bases from V and 7 from J, leaving 14 bases between them. Germline V lookup: CDR1 SNHLY, CDR2 FYNNEI. The CDR3 has 13 residues. CDR3: CASCPRTGGELFF. As DNA, the CDR3 is TGTGCCAGCTGCCCGAGAACTGGCGGGGAGCTGTTTTTT. The full variable domain, its missing parts supplied by reference TRBV2 and TRBJ2-2, is EPEVTQTPSHQVTQMGQEVILRCVPISNHLYFYWYRQILGQKVEFLVSFYNNEISEKSEIFDDQFSVERPDGSNFTLKIRSTKLEDSAMYFCASCPRTGGELFFGEGSRLTVL.

This chain uses TRBV11-2 with TRBJ2-6; 8 bases align to TRBD1. Per germline, CDR1 SGHAT and CDR2 FQNNGV. The CDR3 covers 18 residues. Unmatched junction bases numbered 13, after V lost 5 bases and J lost 4 bases. CDR3 residues: CASSPRVPQGAGANVLTF. The CDR3 DNA reads TGTGCCAGCAGCCCGCGCGTTCCTCAGGGGGCCGGGGCCAACGTCCTGACTTTC. Combining the CDR3 with reference TRBV11-2 and TRBJ2-6 gives the whole variable domain EAGVAQSPRYKIIEKRQSVAFWCNPISGHATLYWYQQILGQGPKLLIQFQNNGVVDDSQLPKDRFSAERLKGVDSTLKIQPAKLEDSAVYLCASSPRVPQGAGANVLTFGAGSRLTVL.

The chain recombines TRBV11-2 with TRBJ2-2; perhaps TRBD2 as D (5 bases). The CDR3 runs to 15 residues. The V gene's germline CDR1 is SGHAT and CDR2 FQNNGV. Trimming cost V 5 bases and J 5 bases, with 15 bases left between them. The CDR3 region has the DNA TGTGCCAGCAGCCCTACCGGGGTTGGGACCGGGGAGCTGTTTTTT. It specifies CASSPTGVGTGELFF.

V gene TRBV5-1 combines with J gene TRBJ2-1; D might be TRBD2 (5 bases). The CDR3 is 17 amino acids. Germline CDR1 SGHRS, CDR2 YFSETQ. V lost 4 bases and J lost 0, with 17 bases in between. CDR3 coding DNA: TGCGCCAGCAGCCACGACAATGAGGGAAGCTCCTACAATGAGCAGTTCTTC. As protein: CASSHDNEGSSYNEQFF.

V usage is TRBV9 and J usage is TRBJ2-1, with 13 positions matching TRBD2. This CDR3 contains 16 residues. Germline assignment: CDR1 SGDLS and CDR2 YYNGEE. The V segment lost 3 bases and the J segment 4 bases; nucleotides outside the gene matches: 4. The CDR3 nucleotides are TGTGCCAGCAGCGCCCGGGGACTAGCGGGATACAATGAGCAGTTCTTC. It encodes CASSARGLAGYNEQFF.

This clone appeared a few times. This chain links TRBV28 with TRBJ1-4; 7 bases agree with TRBD1. This CDR3 contains 15 residues. Trimming removed 5 bases from V and 5 bases from J; junction bases left unmatched: 8. Per germline, CDR1 MDHEN and CDR2 SYDVKM. The CDR3 region is CASSTVDRANEKLFF. CDR3 DNA sequence: TGTGCCAGCAGTACCGTAGACAGGGCCAATGAAAAACTGTTTTTT.

V is TRBV5-1 and J is TRBJ2-1; 8 bases line up with TRBD2. Trimming at V came to 4 bases and at J to 5 bases, leaving 11 bases not matched to a gene. Germline V gene data show CDR1 as SGHRS and CDR2 as YFSETQ. This CDR3 contains 16 residues. This chain's CDR3 is CASSPRGGGNDNEQFF. CDR3 nucleotides: TGCGCCAGCAGCCCCCGCGGCGGGGGGAACGACAATGAGCAGTTCTTC.

The chain carries TRBV4-1 and TRBJ1-1, with 10 nucleotides matching TRBD1. Germline lookup yields CDR1 MGHRA and CDR2 YSYEKL. The CDR3 is made up of 18 amino acids. The J segment lost 12 bases and the V segment lost 0 bases, leaving 19 bases of the junction unmatched. The CDR3 DNA sequence: TGCGCCAGCAGCCAAGATCATGGACAGGGGGGGAATCGTTTGTCAACTTTCTTT. It yields the protein CASSQDHGQGGNRLSTFF.

This chain connects TRBV7-9 to TRBJ2-5; 8 bases align to TRBD1. This CDR3 comprises 15 residues. After removal of 1 base from V and 5 bases from J, the junction contained 6 bases not matched to a gene. CDR1 is SEHNR, CDR2 FQNEAQ, per germline (reference sequence). CDR3 bases: TGTGCCAGCAGCTTAGGACAGGGGACTTCGGAGACCCAGTACTTC. Its protein product is CASSLGQGTSETQYF.

This clone appeared a few times. CDR3 nucleotides: TGTGCCAGCAGTTCCGGGACAGGCCCATTCCAGCCCCAGCATTTT. Translating gives CASSSGTGPFQPQHF. The gene calls are TRBV6-1 and TRBJ1-5, with 8 bases fitting TRBD1. The CDR3 is 15 amino acids. The trim removed 5 bases at V and 7 bases at J, leaving 10 bases unmatched. In germline, CDR1 is MNHNS, CDR2 SASEGT.

This clone appeared a single time. The V and J genes are TRBV29-1 and TRBJ2-1, with D tentatively TRBD1 (7 bases). Trimming stripped 5 bases from V and 6 bases from J, with 20 bases between. The germline gives CDR1 SQVTM, CDR2 ANQGSEA. This CDR3 has 15 amino acids. The CDR3 sequence: CSVQSGAGGINEQFF. For the CDR3, the DNA is TGCAGCGTTCAATCGGGGGCAGGGGGTATCAATGAGCAGTTCTTC.

CDR3 nucleotides: TGTGCCAGTAGTTTACGAACAGGGGTAGGTGAAGCTTTCTTT. As protein: CASSLRTGVGEAFF. V is TRBV19 and J is TRBJ1-1; 7 bases are a match to TRBD1. The trim removed 5 bases at V and 7 bases at J, leaving 10 bases unmatched. The CDR3 is made up of 14 amino acids. Germline values: CDR1 LNHDA, CDR2 SQIVND (reference sequence).

V gene TRBV2 combines with J gene TRBJ1-4; TRBD1 agrees at 12 bases. Germline trimming cut 6 bases from V and 3 bases from J; bases unmatched to any gene: 8. The CDR3 has 17 amino acids. Germline CDR1 SNHLY, CDR2 FYNNEI. CDR3 coding DNA: TGTGCCAGCAGGCGGGACAGGGGGCGCGAAGCTAATGAAAAACTGTTTTTT. This encodes CASRRDRGREANEKLFF.

The chain couples TRBV7-7 to TRBJ2-3; maybe TRBD1 (6 bases). Germline V lookup: CDR1 SSHAT, CDR2 FNYEAQ (reference sequence). Trimming pared 4 bases from V and 4 bases from J, leaving 9 bases between. This CDR3 contains 13 residues. CDR3 protein: CASSSEGADTQYF. The CDR3 DNA follows: TGTGCCAGCAGCTCTGAGGGGGCAGATACGCAGTATTTT. Drawing the rest from reference TRBV7-7 and TRBJ2-3, the complete variable domain is GAGVSQSPRYKVTKRGQDVTLRCDPISSHATLYWYQQALGQGPEFLTYFNYEAQPDKSGLPSDRFSAERPEGSISTLTIQRTEQRDSAMYRCASSSEGADTQYFGPGTRLTVL.

V gene TRBV7-2 combines with J gene TRBJ2-7; 10 bases agree with TRBD2. The CDR3 covers 13 residues. V shed 2 bases and J 10 bases; nucleotides not matched to a gene: 5. CDR1 is SGHTA, CDR2 FQGNSA, per germline. The CDR3 DNA follows: TGTGCCAGCAGCTTATCAGCGGGAGGGGTACAGTACTTC. Its translation is CASSLSAGGVQYF.

The gene calls are TRBV2 and TRBJ2-4; 14 bases are shared with TRBD2. Germline V gene lookup returns CDR1 SNHLY and CDR2 FYNNEI. J gave up 5 bases and V 4 bases, and 1 base lay outside the gene matches. The CDR3 length is 15 residues. CDR3 in DNA: TGTGCCAGCAGTGGGGGACTAGCGGGAGAAAACATTCAGTACTTC. Translation gives CASSGGLAGENIQYF.